This TCR beta chain was obtained from a study of T cells after yellow fever vaccination. Each CDR3 protein gets one entry after TCRdb re-called the 5' RACE reads with MiXCR. The profile shows 250,000 to 400,000 distinct CDR3 sequences, about 4% of them singletons. This clonotype was recorded a few times. Antigen specificity is unknown. Study observations and caveats: Once the booster was given, most primary-vaccination clones reappeared, at more than 95% for CD4 and 88% for CD8.

Between the trimmed V and J ends, which lost 5 bases and 7 bases, there was a span of 11 bases. The length of the CDR3 is 12 residues. The germline V gene has CDR1 KGHSH and CDR2 LQKENI. The receptor was isolated from a man aged 18-30 years who received the YFV17D yellow fever vaccine. Material: PBMCs, obtained 5 days after the yellow fever booster vaccination. The gene calls are TRBV18 and TRBJ1-2, with D perhaps TRBD1 (6 bases). DNA of the CDR3: TGTGCCAGCTCAACGGGGGGCCCTGGCTACACCTTC. Translated, it gives CASSTGGPGYTF.